The 5 T cell receptor beta chains below were found in one sample sequenced in a study of cytomegalovirus exposure and HLA in healthy donors. Primers: 60 Vbeta forward and 13 Jbeta reverse. The method was immunoSEQ multiplex PCR; TCRdb's version includes in-frame clones alone and lacks a portion of them. Seen here are some 240,000 clones, about nine tenths observed once, and the top ten hold about 1.7%. Sequenced material: PBMCs. The receptors stem from a girl aged 2 to 10 in good health and CMV-seronegative.

The gene calls are TRBV28 and TRBJ2-7; D is perhaps TRBD1 (6 bases). The CDR3 extends over 14 amino acids. V lost 3 bases, J lost 3 bases, and 12 bases lay in between. Germline V CDR1 and CDR2: MDHEN, SYDVKM. This CDR3 is CASSFPGQHYEQYF. The CDR3 bases are TGTGCCAGCAGTTTCCCCGGACAGCACTACGAGCAGTACTTC.

The DNA for the CDR3 is TGTGCCAGTAGTCTTTCGGGACTAGCGGTCGAGCAGTACTTC. Its protein is CASSLSGLAVEQYF. The rearrangement joins TRBV19 to TRBJ2-7; 11 bases map to TRBD2. This CDR3 spans 14 amino acids. Germline loops: CDR1 LNHDA, CDR2 SQIVND (reference sequence). The ends lost 5 bases at V and 6 bases at J; junction bases unmatched: 6.

The chain employs TRBV5-4 and TRBJ2-5, with D possibly matching TRBD1 (6 bases). Germline values: CDR1 SGHNT, CDR2 YYREEE (reference sequence). The CDR3 consists of 14 residues. Trimming took 4 bases from V and 1 from J, leaving 11 bases between them. The CDR3, as DNA: TGTGCCAGCAGCCTAACAGGGCCCCAAGAGACCCAGTACTTC. Its translation is CASSLTGPQETQYF.

This chain links TRBV7-3 with TRBJ1-2; 8 nucleotides match TRBD1. Germline CDR1 and CDR2: SGHTA and FQGTGA. This CDR3 spans 16 amino acids. Unmatched junction bases numbered 10, after V lost 2 bases and J lost 5 bases. CDR3 sequence reads: CASSLGGGQGWYGYTF. CDR3 nucleotides: TGTGCCAGCAGCTTAGGTGGAGGACAGGGCTGGTATGGCTACACCTTC.

V usage is TRBV5-5 and J usage is TRBJ2-3; D possibly corresponds to TRBD2 (5 bases). This CDR3 is 16 amino acids long. Germline assignment: CDR1 SGHKS and CDR2 YYEKEE (reference sequence). Between the trimmed V and J ends, which lost 0 bases and 4 bases, there was a span of 15 bases. CDR3 sequence: CASSLEWTPSADTQYF. The CDR3, as DNA: TGTGCCAGCAGCTTGGAGTGGACTCCTAGTGCAGATACGCAGTATTTT.